The 9 T cell receptor beta chains given below trace back to one sample, sequenced in a study of shared T cell receptors in the human thymus. The method was immunoSEQ multiplex PCR; TCRdb's version includes in-frame clones alone and lacks a portion of them. The table shows around 730,000 clones, with roughly 85% occurring only once. The sample was also reused in another study, on human thymus T cells.

Sequencing was done on a sample of thymocytes. Receptor source: a girl under three years old with a congenital heart defect.

V usage is TRBV5-4 and J usage is TRBJ1-1, with 9 bases lining up with TRBD1. This CDR3 is built from 18 residues. The V segment lost 4 bases and the J segment 0 bases; nucleotides outside the gene matches: 13. Germline CDR1 is SGHNT and CDR2 is YYREEE (reference sequence). DNA of the CDR3: TGTGCCAGCAGCCCTAGGAATCCGGGACAGGGAGTGAACACTGAAGCTTTCTTT. The encoded protein is CASSPRNPGQGVNTEAFF.

The rearrangement joins TRBV5-1 to TRBJ2-5; possibly TRBD2 for D (6 bases). Per germline, CDR1 SGHRS and CDR2 YFSETQ. This CDR3 has 15 amino acids. The V end was cut by 0 bases, the J end by 5 bases, with 14 bases between. The CDR3 DNA reads as TGCGCCAGCAGCTTGGGGCCTAGCGAGGGGGAGACCCAGTACTTC. Translation: CASSLGPSEGETQYF.

V is TRBV30 and J is TRBJ1-1; maybe TRBD1 (5 bases). The V end was cut by 6 bases, the J end by 12 bases, with 17 bases between. CDR1 and CDR2 from the germline V gene are GTSNPN and SVGIG (reference sequence). The CDR3 runs 11 residues. Written as DNA, the CDR3 is TGTGCCTGCCCTGGGGGGGGAAAGACTTTCTTT. This encodes CACPGGGKTFF.

The table lists this clone with a count of one. The gene calls are TRBV6-6 and TRBJ2-5; TRBD1 matches 7 bases. V shed 5 bases, J shed 5 bases, and the junction held 8 bases outside the gene matches. There are 14 residues in the CDR3. Germline V gene data show CDR1 as MNHNY and CDR2 as SVGAGI (reference sequence). This CDR3 reads CASSPRQGGETQYF. Here the CDR3 DNA reads TGTGCCAGCAGTCCTAGACAGGGCGGGGAGACCCAGTACTTC.

This clone was counted once. The genes are TRBV7-6 and TRBJ2-7; D might be TRBD1 (6 bases). Trimming removed 2 bases at V and 0 bases at J, with 17 bases between. Germline values: CDR1 SGHVS, CDR2 FNYEAQ. CDR3 size: 17 residues. The CDR3 nucleotides are TGTGCCAGCAGCTTATTACAGGAAGGGGGTAGCTCCTACGAGCAGTACTTC. Amino acid sequence: CASSLLQEGGSSYEQYF.

This rearrangement joins TRBV25-1 to TRBJ2-7; a possible D gene is TRBD2 (7 bases). The V end lost 2 bases, the J end lost 2 bases, and 16 bases lay between the germline ends. CDR1 and CDR2 from the germline V gene are MGHDK and SYGVNS. This CDR3 contains 16 residues. Written as DNA, the CDR3 is TGTGCCAGCAGTGAAAGGGCGGGGGCTGGAACCTACGAGCAGTACTTC. This encodes CASSERAGAGTYEQYF.

The J gene is TRBJ2-2, the V gene TRBV28; the match to TRBD2 covers 8 bases. V trimming: 5 bases; J trimming: 3 bases; junction bases outside the gene matches: 8. CDR3 length: 16 amino acids. Per the germline V gene, CDR1 is MDHEN and CDR2 is SYDVKM. The CDR3 region is CASSLSRLAYTGELFF. For the CDR3, the DNA is TGTGCCAGCAGTCTCTCTCGACTAGCGTACACCGGGGAGCTGTTTTTT.

The chain links TRBV25-1 to TRBJ1-5; D is unresolved. Germline-derived CDR1 and CDR2 are MGHDK and SYGVNS. This CDR3 comprises 16 residues. The V and J ends lost 1 base and 5 bases respectively, with 15 bases between them. The CDR3 loop is CASSESTPGRDQPQHF. The CDR3 bases are TGTGCCAGCAGTGAATCAACTCCCGGTCGGGATCAGCCCCAGCATTTT.

The V call is TRBV29-1, the J call TRBJ2-1; 7 bases map to TRBD2. The junction had 18 bases not matched to a gene; V was cut back by 5 bases and J by 8 bases. CDR3 length equals 16 residues. The V gene's germline CDR1 is SQVTM and CDR2 ANQGSEA. Here the CDR3 reads CSVRLGGRLSVYEQFF. The DNA for the CDR3 is TGCAGCGTTCGCCTCGGGGGGAGATTAAGTGTATATGAGCAGTTCTTC.